These 2 T cell receptor beta chains originate from one sample sequenced in a study of graft-versus-host responses after intestinal transplantation. The protocol was immunoSEQ multiplex PCR, while the TCRdb copy is restricted to in-frame clones and leaves out a portion. The sample carries roughly 120,000 clones, approximately 95% recorded once. The antigens for these receptors are not known. The sample consisted of unstimulated CD8+ T cells sorted from spleen or lymph node cells, taken before intestinal transplant. These receptors all come from a human donor who received an intestinal transplant.

Of note for this clone: The same CDR3 also results from other DNA sequences found in this sample. V is TRBV7-9 and J is TRBJ2-2; D unresolved. Trimming removed 3 bases from V and 4 bases from J, with 3 bases in between. The length of the CDR3 is 12 residues. The germline CDR1 and CDR2 sequences are SEHNR and FQNEAQ (reference sequence). For the CDR3, the DNA is TGTGCCAGCAGCTTGGGCACCGGGGAGCTGTTTTTT. Translated, it gives CASSLGTGELFF. Variable domain in full (rest from reference TRBV7-9 and TRBJ2-2): DTGVSQNPRHKITKRGQNVTFRCDPISEHNRLYWYRQTLGQGPEFLTYFQNEAQLEKSRLLSDRFSAERPKGSFSTLEIQRTEQGDSAMYLCASSLGTGELFFGEGSRLTVL.

The gene calls are TRBV4-1 and TRBJ1-5; D possibly corresponds to TRBD1 (5 bases). Germline CDR1 MGHRA, CDR2 YSYEKL. This CDR3 region has 14 residues. The V end was cut by 1 base, the J end by 9 bases, with 13 bases between. The DNA for the CDR3 is TGCGCCAGCAGCCAAGTCCAGGGAAGTAGGCCCCAGCATTTT. Amino acids: CASSQVQGSRPQHF.